This TCR beta chain was sequenced for a study of shared clonotypes between healthy human individuals. CDR1 KGHSH and CDR2 LQKENI come from the germline V gene. Trimming cost V 3 bases and J 6 bases, with 11 bases left between them. This CDR3 contains 13 residues. Generated by immunoSEQ multiplex PCR, the TCRdb table keeps only in-frame clones and is missing some. This sample carries about 1 million clones, around 75% of them seen once, and the ten largest clones take over 1.3%. Splitting the CD4+ cells yielded a CD45RA+ naive subset and a CD45RA-negative memory subset. This sequence was found in a man between 18 and 35 years old in good health. This chain connects TRBV18 to TRBJ1-1; no clear D gene. The sample taken for sequencing was memory CD4+ T cells sorted from blood. Subset denoted: CD45RA-negative fraction. The CDR3 DNA follows: TGTGCCAGCTCACCGAGGGAGTGGGCTGAAGCTTTCTTT. Translated: CASSPREWAEAFF.